This TCR beta chain was obtained from a study of blood T cell repertoires in COVID-19 (dated by TCRdb to 2020 to 2021). Regarding the complete study: Samples covering the acute and convalescent phases of COVID-19 were provided by collaborators in the United States, Italy and Spain. The material from the prospective study consisted of cDNA or gDNA derived from T cells, B-cell-depleted T cells, or PBMCs. The dataset comprised deeply sampled blood TCRbeta repertoires from subjects exposed to, actively infected with, or recovered from COVID-19. The repertoires were made available in a free public database intended to serve as a resource for research on the immune response to SARS-CoV-2. Samples were obtained from the ongoing ImmuneRACE study (first 160 participants) and from some 1,300 subjects provided by 6 global collaborators. A de-identified subject ID, COVID-19 status, age in years and sex were almost always included in the sample metadata. Where HLA class I and class II types were available, the types were taken from metadata supplied by the sample provider, not from assay-based typing. The paper's findings and limits, for the study overall: Clinical and demographic metadata were provided uncurated, with the amount varying by source and participant.

In the prospective study, participants were roughly 18 to 95 years old, resided in about 25 geographic areas of the United States, and were enrolled through a virtual design. In the prospective study, cohorts were assigned on the basis of participant-reported clinical history obtained from a screening survey and a study questionnaire. Recovered participants in ImmuneRACE Cohort 3 were defined as having two consecutive negative NP/OP PCR tests, clearance from a healthcare professional, or resolution of symptoms. In the prospective study, whole blood, serum and a nasopharyngeal or oropharyngeal swab were collected from each participant by mobile phlebotomists. Prospective study participants could optionally give additional blood draws and questionnaires over an approximately 2-month period. Before DNA extraction, prospective study blood samples were shipped either frozen or at room temperature. The immunoSEQ Assay, a bias-controlled multiplex PCR, was used to amplify TCRbeta CDR3 regions from genomic DNA. The study's own analysis went as follows. The number of nucleated cells in each sample was estimated from the amplification of reference gene primers within the assay. To quantify the absolute abundance of each unique TCRbeta CDR3 rearrangement, sequence reads were collapsed and filtered. For each sample, productive Simpson clonality was calculated as the square root of Simpson's diversity index over productive rearrangements. Held by TCRdb, this immuneACCESS table contains in-frame sequences only and omits some clones. Under half of the omission traces to an unresolved V gene where checked; the cause of the rest is unknown. The V and J calls and clone size were taken over from that table, and D and trimming were inferred from the DNA. Here the sample has 450,000 to 500,000 clones; 88% occur a single time. 6.5% to 8.5% of the sample rests with the top ten.

In this sample, this clone turned up a few times. Its target antigen remains unknown. No much larger clone exists at a distance of one base, and base qualities are not known. The sequence was collected from a woman in her sixties or seventies who had recovered from COVID-19. The sequenced material came from PBMCs or T cells enriched from blood (not recorded which).

Read as DNA, the sequence is TGTGCCAGCAGCCAAGAACCTAGAAAGGCCGGGGAGCTGTTTTTT. Its translation is CASSQEPRKAGELFF. Recombination connected TRBV4-2 to TRBJ2-2; the D gene remains uncertain. The CDR3, from cysteine to phenylalanine, totals 15 residues. Here the CDR3 DNA is all that survives: 45 bases in frame from base 1. The germline V gene supplies CDR1 LGHNA and CDR2 YNFKEQ. The junction shows trimming of 0 bases on V and 6 bases on J, plus 11 bases between the germline ends.